This T cell receptor beta chain originates from a study of Tregs in tolerant kidney transplant recipients (dated 2019 in TCRdb). Looking at the study overall: Related donors were used in the transplants with nonmyeloablative bone marrow transplantation, and mixed chimerism was transient in the human trials. Before combined kidney and bone marrow transplantation, this study identified donor-specific regulatory T cells using TCRbeta sequencing and then followed those same cells after transplant.

Summary of the overall study and its limitations: The most biologically relevant and donor-specific TCRbeta repertoire appeared to be identified by expanding Tregs with activated donor B cells. For some patients, the PCR primers changed as time went on, which meant samples from those patients could not be compared with one another at the nucleotide level. In tolerant patients, donor-specific Tregs expanded more than Tregs overall, which suggests antigen-driven rather than nonspecific expansion. Biological reproducibility was not examined directly, but technical replication error appeared to be minimal. Because the study included only a small number of patients, the results must be confirmed in larger populations and under other immunosuppression protocols.

For CDR1 and CDR2, the germline V gene (reference sequence) lists LNHDA and SQIVND. Inclusive of the bounding cysteine and phenylalanine, the CDR3 is 13 residues long. The DNA has 30 bases, all within the CDR3, and is read from base 1. V is reduced by 3 bases and J by 4 bases, leaving a spacing of 10 bases between them. Genomic DNA was extracted from sorted cells with the QIAGEN DNeasy Blood and Tissue Kit for TCRbeta CDR3 sequencing. High-throughput TCRbeta CDR3 sequencing, which included PCR amplification with bias correction and internal controls, was done commercially through immunoSEQ. Under the source paper's analysis protocol: Unique productive TCRbeta sequences were defined by CDR3 nucleotide sequence where primers matched, and otherwise by CDR3 amino acid sequence together with Vbeta and Jbeta genes. As a correction for sorting error, sequences shared between sorted populations at a frequency ratio of 2:1 or less were discarded, and the remaining shared sequences were assigned to the higher population. A sequence was defined as donor-reactive if the sequence was expanded at least 5-fold in CFSE-low cells compared with unstimulated cells and had a frequency of at least 0.01% in CFSE-low cells. Jensen-Shannon divergence, calculated on the top 100 TCRbeta sequences ranked by frequency, was used to quantify repertoire divergence. When a sample had multiple sequencing runs, each run was corrected for sorting error separately and the runs were then pooled. Here the immuneACCESS table is served through TCRdb, limited to in-frame sequences with V and J called. Missing clones are a known gap in these copies; in checked studies unresolved V genes cover under half, and the rest lacks a known reason. V and J calls and clone size follow that table, whereas D and trimming were derived from the DNA. This sample's table lists roughly 34,000 clones. About 8.1% of the sample goes to the ten largest clones.

About this clone itself: Its antigen is not yet known. The read finishes 3 residues shy of the CDR3 end, and the germline J gene is used to complete it.

The time point label corresponds to: blood sample drawn before combined kidney and bone marrow transplant. Thawed PBMCs were FACS-sorted into unstimulated Tregs (CD4+CD25+CD127-), CD4+ non-Tregs (CD4+CD25-), CD4 cells and CD8 cells. The patients were a handful of recipients of combined kidney and bone marrow transplants from the ITN036ST trial, and samples were available only for these trial subjects. Healthy control blood was processed by Ficoll density gradient to PBMCs and cryopreserved; patient PBMCs were collected before and after transplant. Recombination linked TRBV19 to TRBJ2-7, with no reliable assignment of the D segment. This material consisted of CD8+ T cells from blood, taken before the transplant. This receptor was obtained from a human donor who received a combined kidney and bone marrow transplant. Incomplete CDR3 DNA: TGTGCCAGTAGTATCTTTTCAGGATACGAG. It specifies CASSIFSGYE. The full CDR3 sequence reads CASSIFSGYEQYF. This CDR3, with the reference TRBV19 and TRBJ2-7 proteins standing in past its ends, gives the full variable domain DGGITQSPKYLFRKEGQNVTLSCEQNLNHDAMYWYRQDPGQGLRLIYYSQIVNDFQKGDIAEGYSVSREKKESFPLTVTSAQKNPTAFYLCASSIFSGYEQYFGPGTRLTVT.